This TCR beta chain was found in a study of blood T cells in healthy people across ages. The use of a sample-barcoded 5' primer and a J-beta primer mix characterized a second PCR of roughly 7 to 11 cycles. MiXCR, run by TCRdb on the 5' RACE reads, gives a single entry per CDR3 protein. The table lists about 750,000 distinct CDR3 sequences, around half of them singletons. As regards this clonotype: The antigen is undetermined.

Samples each yielded at least 6 micrograms of total RNA. Germline values: CDR1 SNHLY, CDR2 FYNNEI. CDR3 length: 14 amino acids. General observations from the study: Considered underestimates were the diversity estimates obtained from one million T cells. Because donor CMV status was unknown, expanded clonotype changes were possibly confounded.

V usage is TRBV2 and J usage is TRBJ2-7, with D uncertain. TRBJ2-5 matches the DNA end more closely, so the J call is doubtful. The TCR originated in a man older than 75 in good health. The sample taken for sequencing was blood. As DNA, the CDR3 is TGTGCCAGCAGTGCGAACCCGTACCAAGAGACCCAGTACTTC. Protein sequence: CASSANPYQETQYF.